The clone carrying this TCR beta chain was found a few times. Its cognate antigen is unknown. The data are from a study of response to subunit inactivated influenza vaccine. General observations from the study: T cells newly recruited by each seasonal influenza vaccination are few, the authors suggested.

MiXCR, applied by TCRdb to the RT-PCR reads, yields one record per CDR3 protein. Here the sample spans 500,000 to 600,000 distinct CDR3 sequences, approximately 16% being singletons. This CDR3 spans 15 amino acids. The germline V gene encodes CDR1 LGHNA and CDR2 YSLEER. With 0 bases removed from V and 4 bases from J, the gap between germline ends came to 12 bases. The receptor was derived from a man between 50 and 70 years old who received an inactivated influenza vaccine. This sequence joins TRBV4-3 and TRBJ1-2; a weak D match, TRBD1 (5 bases). Sequencing used CD4+ T cells sorted from PBMCs, obtained 23 to 25 months after vaccination. The CDR3 DNA reads as TGCGCCAGCAGCCAAGAAGTGGGGCAGATCTATGGCTACACCTTC. Its protein product is CASSQEVGQIYGYTF.